The clone carrying this T cell receptor beta chain was found many times. The antigen is not known. CDR3 length: 15 amino acids. Trimming removed 1 base at V and 2 bases at J, with 9 bases between. Using its own MiXCR run on the 5' RACE reads, TCRdb lists one record per CDR3 protein. The sample carries under 900,000 distinct CDR3 sequences, roughly an eighth recorded once. The data were obtained in a study of identical twins. Broader study findings: Model-predicted out-of-frame TCR alpha sharing fell below observed values in monozygotic twins. The study reached conclusions through statistical analysis that was cross-sectional, not following the same donors. Insertions ran lower in abundant cord blood beta clonotypes, though not in memory repertoires.

Another study also made use of these data, one on yellow fever vaccine responses in identical twins.

The receptor's source is a woman between 18 and 29 years old in good health. V gene TRBV12-3 or TRBV12-4 combines with J gene TRBJ2-1; D remains ambiguous. The sequenced material came from PBMCs. CDR3 DNA sequence: TGTGCCAGCAGTTTAGGCTACCCCGCCTACAATGAGCAGTTCTTC. Translating it yields CASSLGYPAYNEQFF.